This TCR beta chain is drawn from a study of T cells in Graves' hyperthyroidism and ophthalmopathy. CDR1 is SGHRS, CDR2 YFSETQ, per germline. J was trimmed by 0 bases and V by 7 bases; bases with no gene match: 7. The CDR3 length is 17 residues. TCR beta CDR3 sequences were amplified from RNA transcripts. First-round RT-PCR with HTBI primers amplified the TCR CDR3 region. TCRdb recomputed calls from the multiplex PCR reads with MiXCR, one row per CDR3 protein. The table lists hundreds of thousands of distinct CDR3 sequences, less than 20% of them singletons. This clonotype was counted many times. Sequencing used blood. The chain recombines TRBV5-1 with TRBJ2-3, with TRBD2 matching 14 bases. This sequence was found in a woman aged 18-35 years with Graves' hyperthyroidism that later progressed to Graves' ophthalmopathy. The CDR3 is CASAGLAGGGSTDTQYF. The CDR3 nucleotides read TGCGCCAGCGCTGGACTAGCGGGAGGAGGAAGCACAGATACGCAGTATTTT.